These 20 T cell receptor beta chains share one sample of origin, sequenced in a study of cytomegalovirus exposure and HLA in healthy donors. A multiplex PCR was run with 60 Vbeta primers and 13 Jbeta primers. TCRdb keeps only in-frame clones here, not all; method: immunoSEQ multiplex PCR. The sample lists some 180,000 clones, 60% to 85% occurring once. Sequenced: PBMCs. All receptors derive from a man between 18 and 35 years old in good health and CMV-seronegative.

This clone was counted once. The chain has TRBV10-3 and TRBJ2-3; 8 nucleotides align to TRBD2. The germline CDR1 and CDR2 sequences are ENHRY and SYGVKD. This CDR3 comprises 14 residues. J was trimmed by 5 bases and V by 8 bases; bases with no gene match: 9. The CDR3 nucleotides read TGTGCCATCGATGCGGGGGGCCCTTTAGATACGCAGTATTTT. Its protein is CAIDAGGPLDTQYF.

This clone was counted a few times. V usage is TRBV25-1 and J usage is TRBJ1-5; D ambiguous. Between the trimmed V and J ends, which lost 4 bases and 5 bases, there was a span of 12 bases. Germline V gene data show CDR1 as MGHDK and CDR2 as SYGVNS. The length of the CDR3 is 14 residues. This chain's CDR3 is CASSVNGRDQPQHF. The CDR3 region has the DNA TGTGCCAGCAGTGTGAATGGGAGAGATCAGCCCCAGCATTTT.

The gene calls are TRBV30 and TRBJ2-5; the match to TRBD2 covers 9 bases. CDR3 size: 16 residues. The ends lost 1 base at V and 5 bases at J; junction bases unmatched: 11. Per the germline V gene, CDR1 is GTSNPN and CDR2 is SVGIG (reference sequence). The CDR3 DNA is TGTGCCTGGAGTGGAACTTCTAGCGGGGCGGGGGAGACCCAGTACTTC. Translating it yields CAWSGTSSGAGETQYF.

This clone was detected only once. This sequence joins TRBV6-5 and TRBJ1-2; 9 nucleotides agree with TRBD1. There are 14 residues in the CDR3. Germline CDR1 reads MNHEY; CDR2 reads SVGAGI. V shed 2 bases and J 8 bases; nucleotides not matched to a gene: 6. CDR3 DNA: TGTGCCAGCAGTTACGCAGGACAGGGGTCGGGCTACACCTTC. It is translated as CASSYAGQGSGYTF.

V usage is TRBV29-1 and J usage is TRBJ2-5; TRBD1 aligns across 8 bases. This CDR3 comprises 12 residues. Germline CDR1 SQVTM, CDR2 ANQGSEA. J lost 5 bases, V lost 5 bases, and 4 bases had no gene match. The chain's CDR3 is CSVRTGGETQYF. The CDR3 nucleotides are TGCAGCGTTAGAACAGGGGGGGAGACCCAGTACTTC.

This rearrangement joins TRBV5-4 to TRBJ1-2, with D possibly TRBD1 on 5 matching bases. Germline CDR1 and CDR2: SGHNT and YYREEE (reference sequence). The CDR3 totals 13 residues. The germline V and J ends were trimmed by 1 base and 5 bases, with 9 bases remaining between them. CDR3: CASSLPGRYGYTF. In DNA, the CDR3 is TGTGCCAGCAGCTTGCCAGGGAGGTATGGCTACACCTTC.

This clone has just a few counts. The chain uses TRBV7-3 and TRBJ2-3; 11 nucleotides align to TRBD2. The CDR3 is made up of 18 amino acids. CDR1 is SGHTA, CDR2 FQGTGA, per germline. After removal of 4 bases from V and 4 bases from J, the junction contained 13 bases not matched to a gene. CDR3 bases: TGTGCCAGCAGCTCCCGGGTACTAGCGGGAGTAATCGCAGATACGCAGTATTTT. As protein: CASSSRVLAGVIADTQYF.

There are a few counts of this clone. The chain uses TRBV5-1 and TRBJ2-1; 8 bases are a match to TRBD1. This CDR3 is built from 14 residues. Germline V gene lookup returns CDR1 SGHRS and CDR2 YFSETQ. V lost 7 bases and J lost 2; bases outside the gene matches: 5. The CDR3 nucleotides read TGCGCCAGCGAGAAACAGGGGGCCTACAATGAGCAGTTCTTC. Translated, it gives CASEKQGAYNEQFF.

V is TRBV9 and J is TRBJ2-7; 9 bases agree with TRBD1. Germline V gives CDR1 SGDLS, CDR2 YYNGEE. CDR3 length equals 15 residues. The J segment lost 2 bases and the V segment lost 3 bases, leaving 6 bases of the junction unmatched. The DNA of the CDR3 is TGTGCCAGCAGCGCGGGGACAGGGTGGACCTACGAGCAGTACTTC. This gives the protein CASSAGTGWTYEQYF.

The table lists this clone with a few counts. The chain links TRBV7-3 to TRBJ2-7, with 8 positions matching TRBD1. The CDR3 is 15 amino acids. The V gene's germline CDR1 is SGHTA and CDR2 FQGTGA. The J segment lost 3 bases and the V segment lost 0 bases, leaving 4 bases of the junction unmatched. The CDR3 region is CASSLTGTGRYEQYF. DNA for the CDR3: TGTGCCAGCAGCTTAACCGGGACAGGTCGCTACGAGCAGTACTTC.

The V call is TRBV6-4, the J call TRBJ1-5; 8 nucleotides agree with TRBD1. The V segment lost 6 bases and the J segment 4 bases; nucleotides outside the gene matches: 14. Germline V CDR1 and CDR2: MRHNA, SNTAGT. The CDR3 covers 17 residues. The CDR3 region has the DNA TGTGCCAGCAGAGCACCCGACAGGGGCCTTCGTAATCAGCCCCAGCATTTT. Amino acids: CASRAPDRGLRNQPQHF.

The V and J genes are TRBV4-1 and TRBJ2-6, with D perhaps matching TRBD2 (5 bases). The V gene's germline CDR1 is MGHRA and CDR2 YSYEKL. V lost 9 bases and J 3 bases, leaving 15 bases between the germline ends. The CDR3 consists of 15 residues. CDR3 nucleotide sequence: TGCGCCAGTAACCTAGCCCTAGGTGGGGCCAACGTCCTGACTTTC. Translating gives CASNLALGGANVLTF.

The rearrangement links TRBV27 to TRBJ2-7; TRBD1 agrees at 8 bases. The germline V gene has CDR1 MNHEY and CDR2 SMNVEV (reference sequence). The CDR3 spans 13 residues. V was clipped by 3 bases and J by 7 bases; unmatched bases: 5. Here the CDR3 DNA reads TGTGCCAGCAGTTTTTACAGGGGGTTAGAGCAGTACTTC. This translates into CASSFYRGLEQYF.

The chain links TRBV9 to TRBJ2-3, with a tentative D call TRBD1 (6 bases). The CDR3 has 15 residues. The V end was cut by 3 bases, the J end by 0 bases, with 11 bases between. The V gene's germline CDR1 is SGDLS and CDR2 YYNGEE. The CDR3 loop is CASSATGVSTDTQYF. The CDR3 DNA reads TGTGCCAGCAGCGCGACAGGAGTCAGCACAGATACGCAGTATTTT.

The V and J genes are TRBV10-2 and TRBJ1-1, with D possibly being TRBD1 (5 bases). This CDR3 has 14 amino acids. V was trimmed by 9 bases and J by 5 bases, leaving 19 bases between them. The germline V gene has CDR1 WSHSY and CDR2 SAAADI. CDR3 bases: TGCGCCAGTCTGGTGGGGCGTGCGGGGACTGAAGCTTTCTTT. This translates into CASLVGRAGTEAFF.

This clone was recorded once. The rearrangement joins TRBV5-5 to TRBJ2-5; D gene ambiguous. This CDR3 region has 14 residues. Germline V lookup: CDR1 SGHKS, CDR2 YYEKEE (reference sequence). V lost 4 bases to trimming and J lost 4 bases, with 14 bases between them. DNA of the CDR3: TGTGCCAGCAGCCGACCGCGGCAGTTAGAGACCCAGTACTTC. As protein: CASSRPRQLETQYF.

The rearrangement uses TRBV7-2 and TRBJ1-3; D may be TRBD1 (5 bases). The CDR3 totals 14 residues. Germline V gene lookup returns CDR1 SGHTA and CDR2 FQGNSA. V lost 6 bases and J 4 bases, leaving 13 bases between the germline ends. The CDR3 DNA reads TGTGCCAGCAGGTTTGGGGGGTCCGGAAACACCATATATTTT. This encodes CASRFGGSGNTIYF.

V is TRBV7-3 and J is TRBJ1-3; D ambiguous. Trimming pared 4 bases from V and 0 bases from J, leaving 7 bases between. The CDR3 is 14 residues long. Germline V CDR1 and CDR2: SGHTA, FQGTGA. CDR3 loop: CASSYDTSGNTIYF. The CDR3 DNA reads as TGTGCCAGCAGCTACGACACCTCTGGAAACACCATATATTTT. The full variable domain, with the rest looked up from reference TRBV7-3 and TRBJ1-3, is GAGVSQTPSNKVTEKGKYVELRCDPISGHTALYWYRQSLGQGPEFLIYFQGTGAADDSGLPNDRFFAVRPEGSVSTLKIQRTERGDSAVYLCASSYDTSGNTIYFGEGSWLTVV.

In DNA, the CDR3 is TGTGCCTGGAATCGGGAGGAGACCCAGTACTTC. Translating gives CAWNREETQYF. The rearrangement links TRBV30 to TRBJ2-5; TRBD2 is a possible D gene (6 bases). The CDR3 is 11 amino acids. Germline V CDR1 and CDR2: GTSNPN, SVGIG (reference sequence). V was cut by 4 bases and J by 5 bases, with 8 bases left in between.

This CDR3 is CAISESNPGGDHYF. As DNA, the CDR3 is TGTGCCATCAGTGAGTCCAACCCTGGGGGGGACCACTACTTC. This chain links TRBV10-3 with TRBJ2-7, with 7 positions matching TRBD2. Germline lookup yields CDR1 ENHRY and CDR2 SYGVKD. V shed 0 bases and J 13 bases; nucleotides not matched to a gene: 12. The CDR3 extends over 14 amino acids.